Reported below is one TCR beta chain. The sample is drawn from a study of blood T cell repertoires in COVID-19. Study-level background: Spain, Italy and the United States supplied samples that represented acute and convalescent COVID-19.

Original processing methods: The authors estimated nucleated cell counts from reference gene primer amplification. The data were produced by immunoSEQ multiplex PCR, yet TCRdb's version contains in-frame clones alone and is incomplete. The DNA was the basis for D and trimming; V, J and clone size are from that table. The profile shows about 170,000 clones, about four fifths of them singletons. Germline loops: CDR1 SGHTA, CDR2 FQGTGA. The CDR3 runs 16 residues. J lost 6 bases, V lost 1 base, and 9 bases had no gene match. The V gene is TRBV7-3, the J gene TRBJ2-3; 8 bases map to TRBD2. Sample: peripheral blood. This clonotype originated in a woman at least 80 years old with COVID-19, enrolled during active disease. Here the CDR3 reads CASSLNGGGTLDTQYF. The DNA for the CDR3 is TGTGCCAGCAGCTTAAATGGCGGGGGGACATTGGATACGCAGTATTTT.